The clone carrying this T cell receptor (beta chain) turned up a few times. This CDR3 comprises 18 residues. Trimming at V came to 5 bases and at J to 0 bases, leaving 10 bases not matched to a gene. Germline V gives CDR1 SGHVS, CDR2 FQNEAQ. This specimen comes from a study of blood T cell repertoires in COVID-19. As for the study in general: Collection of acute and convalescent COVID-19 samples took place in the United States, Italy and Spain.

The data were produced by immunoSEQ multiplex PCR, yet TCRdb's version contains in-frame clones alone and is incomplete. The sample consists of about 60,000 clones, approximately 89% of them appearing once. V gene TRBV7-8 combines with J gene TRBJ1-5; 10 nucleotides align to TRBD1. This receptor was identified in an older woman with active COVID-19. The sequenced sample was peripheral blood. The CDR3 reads CASSPDRGGLYSNQPQHF. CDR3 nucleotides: TGTGCCAGCAGCCCGGACAGGGGGGGGCTATATAGCAATCAGCCCCAGCATTTT.